What follows is one T cell receptor beta chain and its context. In the original workflow: Nucleated cell number was recorded as an estimate derived from reference gene primer amplification. Profiled with immunoSEQ multiplex PCR; TCRdb holds only in-frame clones, not every one. The V and J calls and clone size are taken from that table; D and trimming were inferred from the DNA. The sample lists approximately 140,000 clones, roughly 87% occurring once. The V end lost 7 bases, the J end lost 1 base, and 13 bases lay between the germline ends. This CDR3 spans 14 amino acids. Germline-derived CDR1 and CDR2 are WNHNN and SYGVQD (reference sequence). This sample is drawn from a study of blood T cell repertoires in COVID-19. Overall study: Researchers got acute and convalescent COVID-19 samples from the United States, Italy and Spain. In each case, the material was cDNA or gDNA derived from T cells, B-cell-depleted T cells, or PBMCs.

This chain links TRBV10-1 with TRBJ1-1; the D is unclear. The source material was PBMCs or T cells enriched from blood (not recorded which). The receptor was derived from a woman in her forties who had been exposed to COVID-19. This CDR3 is CASTRLSWNTEAFF. CDR3 bases: TGCGCCAGCACCCGACTGAGTTGGAACACTGAAGCTTTCTTT.